This TCR beta chain was sequenced for a study of T cell changes during pregnancy in multiple sclerosis. Measured with immunoSEQ multiplex PCR; TCRdb has only the in-frame clones, and not every one. This table holds more than 35,000 clones, more than 75% found once. Losses at the gene ends were 5 bases for V and 6 bases for J; bases not matched to a gene: 8. There are 14 residues in the CDR3. Germline CDR1 and CDR2: MDHEN and SYDVKM. The V and J genes are TRBV28 and TRBJ2-7; the match to TRBD1 covers 9 bases. The material was CD8+ T cells from peripheral blood mononuclear cells, obtained after pregnancy. The sequence was collected from a female donor in good health, enrolled as a control in a pregnancy study. CDR3 sequence (DNA): TGTGCCAGCAGTAGAGTGGACAGGGGTTCCGAGCAGTACTTC. Its translation is CASSRVDRGSEQYF.